This TCR beta chain was observed in a study of shared clonotypes between healthy human individuals. CDR1 is SGHVS and CDR2 is FQNEAQ in the germline V gene. CDR3 length: 17 residues. With V trimmed by 5 bases and J by 7 bases, 17 bases remained unmatched. Naive CD8 cells, CD45RO-negative and positively selected for CCR7, excluded terminally differentiated effector memory CD45RA+ cells. Data came from immunoSEQ multiplex PCR; TCRdb stores just in-frame clones and leaves some out. The table shows 550,000 to 600,000 clones, with roughly 98% occurring only once. This TCR was sampled from a man younger than 45 in good health. This chain uses TRBV7-8 with TRBJ2-1, with TRBD2 matching 7 bases. The sample consisted of naive CD8+ T cells sorted from blood. DNA for the CDR3: TGTGCCAGCAGCCCCAGAGTTGGGCGGGAGACGGGTAATGAGCAGTTCTTC. Its protein is CASSPRVGRETGNEQFF.